These 32 T cell receptor beta chains were sequenced from one sample in a study of CD8 T cells in ankylosing spondylitis. MiXCR was run by TCRdb on the 5' RACE reads, yielding one entry per CDR3 protein. This sample has more than 200,000 distinct CDR3 sequences; roughly a quarter occur once, and the top ten carry approximately 0.61%. Sequencing used blood, either unsorted or a sorted T cell fraction (not recorded which). The receptor source for this set is a male donor with ankylosing spondylitis or in good health (not recorded which).

The chain uses TRBV28 and TRBJ2-1; 9 bases are a match to TRBD2. The V segment lost 3 bases and the J segment 4 bases; nucleotides outside the gene matches: 7. The CDR3 is 16 residues long. Germline V lookup: CDR1 MDHEN, CDR2 SYDVKM. The CDR3 bases are TGTGCCAGCAGTTTTGGGCGGGGGGGCCGGTACAATGAGCAGTTCTTC. Translating gives CASSFGRGGRYNEQFF.

This clonotype was observed at least ten times. The chain joins TRBV11-2 to TRBJ2-5; tentative D call: TRBD1 (6 bases). V dropped 5 bases and J dropped 4 bases, with 14 bases sitting between them. The CDR3 covers 14 residues. Germline-derived CDR1 and CDR2 are SGHAT and FQNNGV. The chain's CDR3 is CASSPLDSRETQYF. The CDR3 nucleotides read TGTGCCAGCAGCCCACTGGACAGTCGAGAGACCCAGTACTTC.

This chain connects TRBV15 to TRBJ1-2; D remains unclear. Trimming shortened V by 1 base and J by 4 bases, and 4 bases separated the two germline ends. Germline CDR1 LNHNV, CDR2 YYDKDF (reference sequence). CDR3 length: 12 residues. The CDR3 bases are TGTGCCACCAGCAGAGCCAGCTATGGCTACACCTTC. As protein: CATSRASYGYTF.

The V call is TRBV20-1, the J call TRBJ1-6; D remains ambiguous. Trimming removed 6 bases at V and 0 bases at J, with 9 bases between. Germline assignment: CDR1 DFQATT and CDR2 SNEGSKA (reference sequence). The CDR3 covers 14 residues. The CDR3 region is CSALAGSYNSPLHF. The CDR3 bases are TGCAGTGCACTCGCGGGCTCCTATAATTCACCCCTCCACTTT.

This clonotype was observed many times. This chain joins TRBV5-1 and TRBJ2-5; 7 bases align to TRBD2. The germline V gene encodes CDR1 SGHRS and CDR2 YFSETQ. The CDR3 sequence is 16 residues long. Trimming took 3 bases from V and 5 from J; bases not matched to a gene: 13. CDR3 sequence (DNA): TGCGCCAGCAGCTCCGGGACTATGTTGAGTCGGGAGACCCAGTACTTC. Translated: CASSSGTMLSRETQYF.

This clonotype occurred a few times. The gene calls are TRBV20-1 and TRBJ1-1; possible D gene TRBD1, 5 bases. The CDR3 has 14 amino acids. CDR1 and CDR2 (germline): DFQATT, SNEGSKA (reference sequence). The CDR3 DNA reads TGCGGAGGAGCGGCAGGAGGGGTGAACACTGAAGCTTTCTTT. Its protein product is CGGAAGGVNTEAFF.

This clonotype was counted many times. The chain joins TRBV5-1 to TRBJ1-1, with TRBD1 identical over 8 bases. V lost 6 bases, J lost 4 bases, and 11 bases stayed unmatched. CDR1 is SGHRS and CDR2 is YFSETQ in the germline V gene. There are 15 residues in the CDR3. In DNA form, the CDR3 reads TGCGCCAGCACCACTACGCAGGGGGCAGGCACTGAAGCTTTCTTT. Amino acids: CASTTTQGAGTEAFF.

This chain joins TRBV29-1 and TRBJ2-1; D not resolved. There are 14 residues in the CDR3. Germline values: CDR1 SQVTM, CDR2 ANQGSEA. Trimming left V 4 bases short and J 5 bases short, with 15 bases between. CDR3 sequence (DNA): TGCAGCGTTGGGACCCCTATAGGGCACAATGAGCAGTTCTTC. Protein: CSVGTPIGHNEQFF.

This clonotype came up a few times. The V gene is TRBV12-3 or TRBV12-4, the J gene TRBJ2-5; 10 bases map to TRBD1. The CDR3 covers 17 residues. After removal of 3 bases from V and 4 bases from J, the junction contained 11 bases not matched to a gene. The DNA of the CDR3 is TGTGCCAGCAGTTTCCCCAGACAGGGGGCGATGGTAGAGACCCAGTACTTC. It encodes CASSFPRQGAMVETQYF.

The chain recombines TRBV5-1 with TRBJ2-7, with a weak D call TRBD1 (5 bases). Germline CDR1 is SGHRS and CDR2 is YFSETQ. V was trimmed by 4 bases and J by 2 bases, leaving 10 bases between them. The CDR3 contains 13 residues. The CDR3 DNA is TGCGCCAGCAGCATCGACAGCCCCTACGAGCAGTACTTC. Its protein is CASSIDSPYEQYF.

This clonotype was picked up many times. The rearrangement uses TRBV24-1 and TRBJ2-1, with 7 bases fitting TRBD1. CDR3 size: 16 residues. Germline CDR1 KGHDR, CDR2 SFDVKD. Germline trimming cut 7 bases from V and 2 bases from J; bases unmatched to any gene: 10. The CDR3: CATSIGTADTYNEQFF. The CDR3 DNA is TGTGCCACCAGCATAGGGACAGCTGACACCTACAATGAGCAGTTCTTC.

This clonotype has a handful of counts. The chain combines TRBV6-1 with TRBJ2-1; D tentatively fits TRBD1 or TRBD2 (5 bases each). CDR3 size: 14 residues. Germline V gene lookup returns CDR1 MNHNS and CDR2 SASEGT. With 11 bases removed from V and 9 bases from J, the gap between germline ends came to 23 bases. CDR3 in amino acids: CAGDGPTNGGEQFF. CDR3 DNA sequence: TGTGCCGGGGACGGGCCTACCAACGGAGGTGAGCAGTTCTTC.

This clonotype has ten or more counts. The gene calls are TRBV20-1 and TRBJ1-6, with 7 bases fitting TRBD1. The CDR3 runs to 15 residues. Germline lookup yields CDR1 DFQATT and CDR2 SNEGSKA (reference sequence). The junction had 9 bases not matched to a gene; V was cut back by 3 bases and J by 7 bases. The CDR3 protein is CSASPIGQENSPLHF. DNA of the CDR3: TGCAGTGCTAGTCCCATAGGACAGGAGAATTCACCCCTCCACTTT.

This clonotype was counted a few times. The gene calls are TRBV20-1 and TRBJ2-5; D is undetermined. Between the trimmed V and J ends, which lost 6 bases and 0 bases, there was a span of 17 bases. Germline loops: CDR1 DFQATT, CDR2 SNEGSKA (reference sequence). This CDR3 is built from 15 residues. CDR3 amino acids: CSAEGRAWYQETQYF. CDR3 coding DNA: TGCAGTGCGGAAGGACGGGCTTGGTACCAAGAGACCCAGTACTTC.

In its sample, this clonotype was seen many times. The chain employs TRBV29-1 and TRBJ2-5; D remains ambiguous. CDR3 length: 11 amino acids. From germline, CDR1 is SQVTM and CDR2 ANQGSEA. V was pared by 8 bases and J by 2 bases, with 9 bases between. The CDR3 nucleotides read TGCAGCCTCCGGCTACAAGAGACCCAGTACTTC. Protein: CSLRLQETQYF.

The rearrangement joins TRBV10-3 to TRBJ2-5; 16 positions match TRBD2. CDR3 length equals 17 residues. The ends lost 4 bases at V and 5 bases at J; junction bases unmatched: 7. CDR1 and CDR2 from the germline V gene are ENHRY and SYGVKD. The CDR3 bases are TGTGCCATCAGTGCCGGGACTAGCGGGGGGGCCGTGGAGACCCAGTACTTC. Amino acid sequence: CAISAGTSGGAVETQYF.

This clonotype was seen only a few times. The rearrangement joins TRBV20-1 to TRBJ2-3; 10 bases line up with TRBD2. Trimming removed 6 bases from V and 2 bases from J; junction bases left unmatched: 17. Looked up from germline, CDR1 is DFQATT and CDR2 is SNEGSKA (reference sequence). There are 18 residues in the CDR3. The CDR3 loop reads CSAPFRTSGFGLTDTQYF. The CDR3 coding sequence is TGCAGTGCCCCCTTTAGGACTAGCGGATTCGGTCTCACAGATACGCAGTATTTT.

This clonotype has ten or more counts. The CDR3 loop reads CASSPDRVDTGELFF. The CDR3 nucleotides read TGTGCCAGCAGTCCGGACAGGGTGGATACCGGGGAGCTGTTTTTT. The rearrangement uses TRBV12-3 or TRBV12-4 and TRBJ2-2, with 8 bases lining up with TRBD1. V lost 5 bases to trimming and J lost 5 bases; unmatched junction nucleotides: 7. This CDR3 is built from 15 residues.

This clonotype was detected many times. V gene TRBV12-3 or TRBV12-4 combines with J gene TRBJ2-2; 8 bases line up with TRBD1. Trimming took 6 bases from V and 4 from J; bases not matched to a gene: 7. The CDR3 loop spans 15 amino acids. DNA for the CDR3: TGTGCCAGCAGCCGGACAGGGACCGTCACCGGGGAGCTGTTTTTT. Translated: CASSRTGTVTGELFF.

The gene calls are TRBV6-1 and TRBJ2-7; 7 positions match TRBD1. CDR3 length: 16 residues. The junction had 8 bases not matched to a gene; V was cut back by 0 bases and J by 3 bases. CDR1 and CDR2 (germline): MNHNS, SASEGT. CDR3 region: CASSEALTGAYYEQYF. Written as DNA, the CDR3 is TGTGCCAGCAGTGAAGCGCTTACAGGGGCTTACTACGAGCAGTACTTC.

This chain joins TRBV12-3 or TRBV12-4 and TRBJ1-6; 7 bases match TRBD1. The V and J ends lost 6 bases and 13 bases, in that order; junction bases with no gene match: 6. This CDR3 region has 12 residues. The DNA for the CDR3 is TGTGCCAGCAGAGGGACAGCTTCGCCCCTCCACTTT. This codes for CASRGTASPLHF.

This clonotype came up many times. The chain employs TRBV5-1 and TRBJ2-3; the D gene is possibly TRBD1 (6 bases). Trimming left V 0 bases short and J 4 bases short, with 12 bases between. This CDR3 spans 15 amino acids. The germline gives CDR1 SGHRS, CDR2 YFSETQ. The CDR3 loop reads CASSLENREPDTQYF. CDR3 DNA: TGCGCCAGCAGCTTGGAAAACAGGGAGCCAGATACGCAGTATTTT.

This clonotype showed up just a few times. This sequence joins TRBV12-3 or TRBV12-4 and TRBJ2-7, with D perhaps TRBD2 (5 bases). Trimming removed 7 bases from V and 6 bases from J, with 16 bases in between. The CDR3 is made up of 13 amino acids. CDR3 region: CASTYFSEGEQYF. In nucleotides, the CDR3 is TGTGCCAGCACTTATTTCAGCGAGGGCGAGCAGTACTTC.

The sample holds a few counts of this clonotype. The chain recombines TRBV30 with TRBJ2-5; 10 bases match TRBD2. Germline V gives CDR1 GTSNPN, CDR2 SVGIG (reference sequence). The CDR3 extends over 14 amino acids. J lost 2 bases, V lost 3 bases, and 3 bases had no gene match. Here the CDR3 DNA reads TGTGCCTGGAGAGCGGGGGGGTCACAAGAGACCCAGTACTTC. This codes for CAWRAGGSQETQYF. The full variable domain, with the rest looked up from reference TRBV30 and TRBJ2-5, is SQTIHQWPATLVQPVGSPLSLECTVEGTSNPNLYWYRQAAGRGLQLLFYSVGIGQISSEVPQNLSASRPQDRQFILSSKKLLLSDSGFYLCAWRAGGSQETQYFGPGTRLLVL.

In its sample, this clonotype was seen a few times. The chain combines TRBV29-1 with TRBJ2-1; possible D gene TRBD2, 5 bases. The CDR3 is 14 residues long. V lost 7 bases to trimming and J lost 6 bases, with 19 bases between them. From germline, CDR1 is SQVTM and CDR2 ANQGSEA. The CDR3 loop reads CSALSRGAFNEQFF. CDR3 sequence (DNA): TGCAGCGCCCTGAGTCGGGGAGCCTTCAATGAGCAGTTCTTC.

The gene calls are TRBV20-1 and TRBJ2-1; tentatively, D is TRBD1 or TRBD2 (6 bases each). The CDR3 totals 15 residues. Germline lookup yields CDR1 DFQATT and CDR2 SNEGSKA (reference sequence). Trimming cost V 6 bases and J 6 bases, with 21 bases left between them. CDR3 in amino acids: CSASPGADLINEQFF. CDR3 sequence (DNA): TGCAGTGCCAGTCCGGGGGCCGATCTTATCAATGAGCAGTTCTTC.

This clonotype has ten or more counts. The chain is built from TRBV29-1 and TRBJ2-5; D unclear. The ends were cut back, 8 bases at V and 5 bases at J, with 12 bases in the middle. In germline, CDR1 is SQVTM, CDR2 ANQGSEA. There are 11 residues in the CDR3. The CDR3 reads CSSRSSETQYF. CDR3 nucleotide sequence: TGCAGCTCCCGGAGCTCGGAGACCCAGTACTTC.

V gene TRBV19 combines with J gene TRBJ2-3; possibly TRBD1 or TRBD2 for D (5 bases each). The CDR3 has 14 amino acids. The V end was cut by 8 bases, the J end by 4 bases, with 16 bases between. CDR1 is LNHDA and CDR2 is SQIVND in the germline V gene (reference sequence). The chain's CDR3 is CASGTTGRPDTQYF. The DNA of the CDR3 is TGTGCCAGTGGGACCACCGGGCGTCCAGATACGCAGTATTTT.

Many counts were recorded for this clonotype. The chain recombines TRBV12-3 or TRBV12-4 with TRBJ2-3, with D unclear. The CDR3 length is 12 residues. Deletions cut 6 bases from V and 6 bases from J, with 10 bases between. This CDR3 reads CASSGSSDTQYF. CDR3 in DNA: TGTGCCAGCAGCGGGTCGAGCGATACGCAGTATTTT.

This clonotype was seen repeatedly, ten times or more. The V call is TRBV20-1, the J call TRBJ2-4; 8 positions match TRBD2. Germline CDR1 and CDR2: DFQATT and SNEGSKA (reference sequence). This CDR3 is 12 amino acids long. V lost 6 bases to trimming and J lost 8 bases; unmatched junction nucleotides: 6. DNA of the CDR3: TGCAGTGCCAGGACTAGCCCATACATTCAGTACTTC. Amino acids: CSARTSPYIQYF.

The V gene is TRBV7-8, the J gene TRBJ2-1; 15 nucleotides match TRBD2. The CDR3 is made up of 15 amino acids. V trimming: 5 bases; J trimming: 7 bases; junction bases outside the gene matches: 3. CDR1 and CDR2 from the germline V gene are SGHVS and FQNEAQ. The CDR3 is CASSAGLAGGNEQFF. The CDR3 DNA reads TGTGCCAGCAGCGCCGGACTAGCGGGGGGGAATGAGCAGTTCTTC.

The gene calls are TRBV11-2 and TRBJ2-6; 12 bases fit TRBD1. The CDR3 covers 20 residues. Germline V gene data show CDR1 as SGHAT and CDR2 as FQNNGV. Unmatched junction bases numbered 8, after V lost 2 bases and J lost 0 bases. In nucleotides, the CDR3 is TGTGCCAGCAGCTTATCAGGGGACAGGGGGCCTCGCTCTGGGGCCAACGTCCTGACTTTC. Protein product: CASSLSGDRGPRSGANVLTF. The full variable domain, rest sourced from reference TRBV11-2 and TRBJ2-6, is EAGVAQSPRYKIIEKRQSVAFWCNPISGHATLYWYQQILGQGPKLLIQFQNNGVVDDSQLPKDRFSAERLKGVDSTLKIQPAKLEDSAVYLCASSLSGDRGPRSGANVLTFGAGSRLTVL.